Listed below are T cell receptor beta chains from one sample, sequenced in a study of CD8 T cells in Susac syndrome. Each CDR3 protein gets one entry after TCRdb re-called the immunoSEQ multiplex PCR reads with MiXCR. This table has approximately 230,000 distinct CDR3 sequences, around 93% appearing once. Source material: CD4+ T cells from PBMCs. The receptors here all came from a human donor with multiple sclerosis. CDR3s leave out the opening cysteine and the closing phenylalanine or tryptophan. Fields, in order: J gene, V gene, CDR3 protein.

>TRBJ1-6|TRBV30
AWTPRGYNSPLH
>TRBJ1-2|TRBV4-2
ASSLAIREGHGYT
>TRBJ2-1|TRBV7-9
ASSFPYNEQF
>TRBJ1-1|TRBV5-6
ASNTGQGLYGNTEAF
>TRBJ2-1|TRBV19
ASSIGNSYNEQF
>TRBJ1-1|TRBV7-9
ASSALRGAF
>TRBJ2-5|TRBV29-1
SVAYSVGRGETQY
>TRBJ2-7|TRBV5-1
ASSLEGTGYEQY
>TRBJ2-5|TRBV20-1
SAGFGGARETQY
>TRBJ1-6|TRBV18
ASSPVDINSPLH
>TRBJ2-5|TRBV24-1
ATSDGGQGHEETQY
>TRBJ1-1|TRBV12-3/TRBV12-4
ASRYREGGTEAF
>TRBJ1-4|TRBV6-2/TRBV6-3
ASSWETSREKLF
>TRBJ1-5|TRBV10-3
AISESEAGQPQH
>TRBJ1-3|TRBV7-2
ASSLDLGTGNTIY
>TRBJ1-2|TRBV20-1
SARDFQGKGYGYT
>TRBJ1-6|TRBV7-7
ASSLGTSATNSPLH
>TRBJ2-1|TRBV19
ASRYSSSYNEQF
>TRBJ1-2|TRBV29-1
SVDGTNRDYGYT
>TRBJ1-1|TRBV5-1
ASSLGGTGLNTEAF
>TRBJ1-1|TRBV20-1
SASPWGVNTEAF
>TRBJ2-7|TRBV11-2
ASSLVGGPYEQY